This TCR beta chain came from a study of T cell responses to AZD1222 COVID-19 vaccine. CDR1 and CDR2 (germline): SGHVS, FQNEAQ. Trimming removed 1 base at V and 0 bases at J, with 6 bases between. CDR3 length equals 14 residues. Using immunoSEQ multiplex PCR, the repertoire was profiled, and TCRdb retains in-frame clones only, with some absent. The sample has roughly 130,000 clones; about 91% are singletons. The V gene is TRBV7-8, the J gene TRBJ1-1; D ambiguous. The specimen comprised peripheral blood, sampled on day 0 of AZD1222 vaccination. This clonotype was obtained from an adult in good health. CDR3 amino acids: CASSLGAVNTEAFF. CDR3 DNA: TGTGCCAGCAGCTTAGGGGCAGTGAACACTGAAGCTTTCTTT.